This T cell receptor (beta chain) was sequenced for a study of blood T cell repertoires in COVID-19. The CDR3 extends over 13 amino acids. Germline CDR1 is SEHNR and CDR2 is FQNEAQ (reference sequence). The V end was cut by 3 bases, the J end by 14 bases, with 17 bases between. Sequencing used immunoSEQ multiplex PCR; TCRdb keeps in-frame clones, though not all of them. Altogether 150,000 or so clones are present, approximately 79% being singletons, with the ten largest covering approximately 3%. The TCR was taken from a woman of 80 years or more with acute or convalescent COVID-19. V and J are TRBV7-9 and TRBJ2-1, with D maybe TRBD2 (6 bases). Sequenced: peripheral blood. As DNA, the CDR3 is TGTGCCAGCAGCTTCAGAGGGGCCCGGGGGAAGTTCTTC. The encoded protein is CASSFRGARGKFF.